These 22 T cell receptor beta chains were sequenced from one sample in a study of T cell responses to AZD1222 COVID-19 vaccine. The data were produced by immunoSEQ multiplex PCR, yet TCRdb's version contains in-frame clones alone and is incomplete. Among about 140,000 clones, around 92% were seen once, and the ten largest hold 1.2% to 1.5%. The sample was peripheral blood, taken on day 0 of AZD1222 vaccination. The receptors come from an adult in good health.

The rearrangement joins TRBV4-1 to TRBJ2-1; 7 bases are a match to TRBD1. V trimming: 3 bases; J trimming: 7 bases; junction bases outside the gene matches: 6. CDR1 is MGHRA, CDR2 YSYEKL, per germline. CDR3 size: 14 residues. The CDR3 region has the DNA TGCGCCAGCAGCCATTCACAGGGGTTGAATGAGCAGTTCTTC. This translates into CASSHSQGLNEQFF.

The chain joins TRBV10-3 to TRBJ2-2; no reliable D call. Trimming stripped 0 bases from V and 4 bases from J, with 3 bases between. The CDR3 totals 13 residues. Germline V gene data show CDR1 as ENHRY and CDR2 as SYGVKD. CDR3 sequence: CAISESSTGELFF. CDR3 sequence (DNA): TGTGCCATCAGTGAGTCAAGCACCGGGGAGCTGTTTTTT.

A word on this clone: At one boundary the junction diverges from the germline segment, which might be a read error. CDR3 sequence: CASSLAGTRAGGEQFF. CDR3 sequence (DNA): TGTGCCAGCAGCCTAGCCGGGACGAGAGCAGGAGGTGAGCAGTTCTTC. This chain connects TRBV7-2 to TRBJ2-1; D may be TRBD1 or TRBD2 (5 bases each). This CDR3 contains 16 residues. Germline CDR1 SGHTA, CDR2 FQGNSA.

V is TRBV2 and J is TRBJ2-3; 7 bases match TRBD2. The CDR3 is made up of 17 amino acids. Germline lookup yields CDR1 SNHLY and CDR2 FYNNEI. V shed 2 bases, J shed 0 bases, and the junction held 8 bases outside the gene matches. CDR3 DNA: TGTGCCAGCAGTGAAAGGGCCCGGGGAGGGAGCACAGATACGCAGTATTTT. Amino acid sequence: CASSERARGGSTDTQYF.

The chain links TRBV2 to TRBJ2-7; possibly TRBD1 for D (5 bases). This CDR3 is 15 amino acids long. Trimming took 5 bases from V and 3 from J, leaving 17 bases between them. Germline V gene lookup returns CDR1 SNHLY and CDR2 FYNNEI. The DNA for the CDR3 is TGTGCCAGCAGTTCTCAAGACAAGGGGTTCTACGAGCAGTACTTC. Translation gives CASSSQDKGFYEQYF.

In its sample, this clone was seen once. The chain combines TRBV7-9 with TRBJ2-7; a weak D match, TRBD1 (6 bases). The germline gives CDR1 SEHNR, CDR2 FQNEAQ (reference sequence). The CDR3 sequence is 16 residues long. Trimming left V 2 bases short and J 0 bases short, with 14 bases between. In nucleotides, the CDR3 is TGTGCCAGCAGCTTAAATAACAGGGACCCCTCCTACGAGCAGTACTTC. This gives the protein CASSLNNRDPSYEQYF.

This clone was seen just once. The chain uses TRBV28 and TRBJ2-5; 8 nucleotides line up with TRBD1. Per the germline V gene, CDR1 is MDHEN and CDR2 is SYDVKM. Trimming removed 3 bases from V and 5 bases from J; junction bases left unmatched: 8. The CDR3 is 15 amino acids. The CDR3 here is CASSLGQGAGETQYF. CDR3 DNA sequence: TGTGCCAGCAGTTTGGGGCAGGGGGCTGGCGAGACCCAGTACTTC.

This chain uses TRBV3-1 (or the pseudogene TRBV3-2) with TRBJ2-2; tentatively, D is TRBD1 (6 bases). From germline, CDR1 is LGHDT and CDR2 YNNKEL (reference sequence). Trimming left V 0 bases short and J 6 bases short, with 20 bases between. The CDR3 covers 18 residues. CDR3 DNA: TGTGCCAGCAGCCAAGAGGATGATGAACAGGGTAGACCCGGGGAGCTGTTTTTT. The encoded protein is CASSQEDDEQGRPGELFF.

The V call is TRBV4-2, the J call TRBJ1-2, with 9 bases that match TRBD1. Trimming took 4 bases from V and 7 from J; bases not matched to a gene: 28. Germline CDR1 is LGHNA and CDR2 is YNFKEQ. The CDR3 has 21 residues. The CDR3 nucleotides are TGTGCCAGCAGCCCGCTCGGGTCCGGGACAGGGCACAAAGGTGGGGTGGGTGGCTACACCTTC. Encoded protein: CASSPLGSGTGHKGGVGGYTF.

The V and J genes are TRBV3-1 (or the pseudogene TRBV3-2) and TRBJ1-1, with a possible D match to TRBD1 (6 bases). The CDR3 runs to 19 residues. Trimming removed 0 bases from V and 4 bases from J, with 24 bases in between. Germline values: CDR1 LGHDT, CDR2 YNNKEL (reference sequence). This CDR3 is CASSQEFTFLGAVGTEAFF. The DNA for the CDR3 is TGTGCCAGCAGCCAAGAATTTACTTTTCTGGGGGCGGTAGGCACTGAAGCTTTCTTT.

This chain joins TRBV19 and TRBJ1-5, with unresolved D. CDR1 is LNHDA and CDR2 is SQIVND in the germline V gene (reference sequence). This CDR3 has 15 amino acids. V was shortened by 4 bases and J by 0 bases, with 10 bases between the two germline ends. CDR3 amino acids: CASSTTAYSNQPQHF. The CDR3 coding sequence is TGTGCCAGTAGTACCACAGCGTATAGCAATCAGCCCCAGCATTTT.

This chain uses TRBV19 with TRBJ1-1, with D possibly matching TRBD1 (5 bases). V was pared by 5 bases and J by 3 bases, with 13 bases between. Per germline, CDR1 LNHDA and CDR2 SQIVND (reference sequence). The CDR3 spans 14 residues. The CDR3 DNA follows: TGTGCCAGTAGTTCAGGGAGTTTGGACACTGAAGCTTTCTTT. It encodes CASSSGSLDTEAFF.

The V call is TRBV19, the J call TRBJ2-7; D is tentatively TRBD1 or TRBD2 (8 bases each). There are 19 residues in the CDR3. V lost 0 bases, J lost 0 bases, and 21 bases lay in between. Germline V gene data show CDR1 as LNHDA and CDR2 as SQIVND (reference sequence). This CDR3 reads CASSIEGQGSSGYSYEQYF. As DNA, the CDR3 is TGTGCCAGTAGTATAGAAGGACAGGGATCTAGCGGGTACTCCTACGAGCAGTACTTC. Variable domain in full (rest from reference TRBV19 and TRBJ2-7): DGGITQSPKYLFRKEGQNVTLSCEQNLNHDAMYWYRQDPGQGLRLIYYSQIVNDFQKGDIAEGYSVSREKKESFPLTVTSAQKNPTAFYLCASSIEGQGSSGYSYEQYFGPGTRLTVT.

This chain uses TRBV6-5 with TRBJ2-7; 8 nucleotides match TRBD1. The germline V gene encodes CDR1 MNHEY and CDR2 SVGAGI. This CDR3 has 13 amino acids. V gave up 6 bases and J gave up 5 bases; unmatched junction bases: 6. The DNA for the CDR3 is TGTGCCAGCAGATCGACAGGGGCCCACGAGCAGTACTTC. This codes for CASRSTGAHEQYF.

The chain combines TRBV5-5 with TRBJ1-1, with 9 bases lining up with TRBD1. The CDR3 spans 15 residues. Germline values: CDR1 SGHKS, CDR2 YYEKEE (reference sequence). V dropped 0 bases and J dropped 3; count of bases not matched to a gene: 3. CDR3 DNA sequence: TGTGCCAGCAGCTTGGGTGGGACAGGGCACACTGAAGCTTTCTTT. It translates to CASSLGGTGHTEAFF.

The chain recombines TRBV7-9 with TRBJ1-1; 9 positions match TRBD1. The CDR3 totals 13 residues. The V segment lost 6 bases and the J segment 7 bases; nucleotides outside the gene matches: 6. Germline CDR1 reads SEHNR; CDR2 reads FQNEAQ (reference sequence). This CDR3 reads CASRSQGANEAFF. For the CDR3, the DNA is TGTGCCAGCAGGTCACAGGGGGCTAATGAAGCTTTCTTT.

The rearrangement uses TRBV9 and TRBJ2-5, with D maybe TRBD1 (6 bases). V gave up 0 bases and J gave up 1 base, with 16 bases separating them. This CDR3 region has 17 residues. CDR1 is SGDLS and CDR2 is YYNGEE in the germline V gene. The CDR3: CASSVGRGVPFQETQYF. Written as DNA, the CDR3 is TGTGCCAGCAGCGTAGGCAGGGGAGTCCCCTTCCAAGAGACCCAGTACTTC.

There are many counts of this clone. This sequence joins TRBV14 and TRBJ1-6; D is perhaps TRBD1 (6 bases). CDR1 is SGHDN, CDR2 FVKESK, per germline. CDR3 length: 14 amino acids. V was pared by 1 base and J by 9 bases, with 10 bases between. The CDR3 spells CASSQGRGASPLHF. The CDR3 DNA reads as TGTGCCAGCAGCCAAGGTCGGGGGGCTTCACCCCTCCACTTT.

The rearrangement links TRBV7-9 to TRBJ1-2; TRBD1 might be the D (6 bases). V was trimmed by 1 base and J by 6 bases, leaving 9 bases between them. The CDR3 length is 13 residues. Germline V lookup: CDR1 SEHNR, CDR2 FQNEAQ (reference sequence). CDR3 in amino acids: CASSLDRDDGYTF. The CDR3 region has the DNA TGTGCCAGCAGCTTAGACAGGGACGATGGCTACACCTTC.

The chain joins TRBV10-1 to TRBJ2-7; 8 nucleotides match TRBD2. The CDR3 totals 14 residues. The trim removed 7 bases at V and 3 bases at J, leaving 8 bases unmatched. Germline CDR1 reads WNHNN; CDR2 reads SYGVQD (reference sequence). CDR3 residues: CASTYGTRGYEQYF. Written as DNA, the CDR3 is TGCGCCAGCACCTACGGGACTAGAGGCTACGAGCAGTACTTC.

J is TRBJ1-2 and V is TRBV7-2, with TRBD1 as a possible D gene (6 bases). CDR1 is SGHTA and CDR2 is FQGNSA in the germline V gene. This CDR3 region has 15 residues. The V end lost 5 bases, the J end lost 5 bases, and 18 bases lay between the germline ends. Here the CDR3 reads CASSPRPDRAYGYTF. For the CDR3, the DNA is TGTGCCAGCAGCCCCCGACCGGACAGAGCTTATGGCTACACCTTC.

The chain carries TRBV9 and TRBJ1-3; the D is unclear. V was shortened by 0 bases and J by 0 bases, with 7 bases between the two germline ends. CDR3 length: 15 amino acids. Per the germline V gene, CDR1 is SGDLS and CDR2 is YYNGEE. CDR3: CASSVEGTSGNTIYF. CDR3 nucleotide sequence: TGTGCCAGCAGCGTAGAAGGCACCTCTGGAAACACCATATATTTT.